This section outlines one T cell receptor beta chain sequence together with its context. Its antigen is still unknown. These data originate in a study of PD-1 blockade in classical Hodgkin lymphoma. Study summary: Administration of nivolumab to patients was at 3 mg/kg intravenously every 2 weeks.

Study-level points and caveats: Still unresolved is the cause of the repertoire differences, which may be disease activity or prior therapy.

Every patient experienced relapse after autologous stem cell transplantation, and brentuximab vedotin exposure varied. Germline V gene lookup returns CDR1 LGHNA and CDR2 YSLEER. The CDR3 contains 15 residues. Trimming took 2 bases from V and 8 from J, leaving 18 bases between them. Assay used: immunoSEQ multiplex PCR; TCRdb lists only in-frame clones, some missing. This table holds about 110,000 clones, 80% to 90% found once. The V and J genes are TRBV4-3 and TRBJ1-2; possibly TRBD1 for D (5 bases). This receptor was obtained from a human donor with classical Hodgkin lymphoma. Material: peripheral blood mononuclear cells (PBMCs), obtained before the second cycle of nivolumab. In DNA form, the CDR3 reads TGCGCCAGCAGCCAACATTCCCAGGGCGCAGAGGGCTACACCTTC. Encoded protein: CASSQHSQGAEGYTF.